The T cell receptor beta chain described here comes from a study of T cells in Graves' hyperthyroidism and ophthalmopathy. It was uncontrolled infection, other autoimmune disease, pregnancy or lactation that excluded patients. The CDR3 regions of TCR beta were amplified from RNA transcripts. Primed by the HTBI set, a first-round RT-PCR was run on the TCR CDR3. TCRdb used MiXCR to reprocess the multiplex PCR reads, holding one entry per CDR3 protein. The sample consists of roughly 500,000 distinct CDR3 sequences, 40% to 50% of them appearing once. A note on this clonotype: Its matching antigen is unknown. Compared with germline, one end of the junction differs, possibly owing to a read error.

Whole-study results and caveats: Separating ophthalmopathy from stable hyperthyroidism was achieved by a 13 V-J model. A median 6.5 months before onset, the model predicted ophthalmopathy.

This receptor was identified in an adult woman with Graves' disease, either hyperthyroidism or ophthalmopathy (not recorded which). The sample comprised peripheral blood or thyroid tissue (not recorded which).

CDR3 sequence (DNA): TGTGCCATCAGTGAAACTTGGGGATATTCCTTC. This sequence encodes CAISETWGYSF. This sequence joins TRBV10-3 and TRBJ1-2, with D unclear. This CDR3 has 11 amino acids. Germline values: CDR1 ENHRY, CDR2 SYGVKD.